This TCR beta chain was found in a study of blood T cells in healthy people across ages (dated by TCRdb to between 2015 and 2016). Broadly, across the study: In model experiments, template switching captured roughly one uniquely barcoded TCR beta cDNA molecule for every two T cells. Using deep sequencing normalized with unique cDNA molecular identifiers, the study measured how TCR beta repertoire diversity changes with age. The donors were divided into four age groups: young (average around 17 years), middle-aged (about 39), aged (roughly 60) and long-lived (about 80). Donors of different ages were randomly distributed across sequencing lanes to avoid experimental bias. For two donors (one aged 18 to 29 and one aged 80 or older), the study analyzed two additional independent replicas of 1 million unique cDNA reads from the same blood draw. What the research found in general, with its limitations: Observed TCR beta diversity per million T cells fell roughly linearly with age, and a significant reduction was already apparent by age around 39. Estimates of total diversity based on one million sequenced T cells were considered lower bounds and underestimates. Compared with the aged group, more naive CD4+ T cells, fewer expanded clones and increased TCR diversity were shown by the long-lived group, suggesting age selection. Because donor CMV infection status was unknown, age-related changes in expanded clonotypes were potentially confounded. Since profiling was done on bulk unsorted PBMCs, naive and antigen-experienced compartments could not be conclusively compared. Observed TCR beta diversity correlated strongly with the percentage of naive T cells measured by flow cytometry.

The germline ends are 21 bases apart after V is trimmed by 3 bases and J by 4 bases. Spanning cysteine to phenylalanine, the CDR3 consists of 17 amino acids. Only the CDR3 DNA stays, 51 bases, in frame from base 1. Via the germline V gene (reference sequence), CDR1 is SEHNR and CDR2 FQNEAQ. The library was prepared using 5' RACE. Data came from an Illumina HiSeq 2500. A second 7 to 11 cycle PCR used a sample-barcoded 5' primer and a J-beta primer mix. Each TCR beta cDNA molecule received a unique molecular identifier from a template-switch 5' adaptor carrying 12 random nucleotides. At least 2.5 million CDR3-containing paired-end reads were obtained from each sample. First-strand cDNA was synthesized from all RNA with the Mint cDNA synthesis kit, primed by a TRBC-specific oligonucleotide. All cDNA was treated with uracil-DNA glycosylase and then went through a first 18-cycle PCR with the universal primers M1SS and BC2_uni_R. The authors processed their data as follows. For normalization, 1 million high-quality reads were randomly selected from each sample, with every read carrying a distinct molecular identifier. Reads with shared molecular identifiers were discarded instead of being binned into consensus sequences. MiTCR, set to a Q25 quality threshold and the strictest error-elimination algorithm, was used for CDR3 identification, clonotype clustering and error correction. A nonparametric unseen species model with Euler transformation was used to estimate lower-bound total TCR beta diversity. The raw public reads went through TCRdb reprocessing: fastp at Q25, MiXCR clone calling, in-frame beta chains kept. Entries that share a CDR3 protein sequence are merged under the most common genes and DNA. TCRdb, not the original authors, processed these V and J calls. This sample gives some 1.5 million distinct CDR3 sequences in total; about 28% of them show up just once. The leading ten clones occupy more than 6% of the sample.

Details on this clonotype: Its specific antigen is unknown. Base qualities were left out, and no much larger clone turns up one base away.

Systemically healthy Caucasian individuals from Russia, 35 to 40 in total and aged roughly 6 to 100 years, were included as donors. Around 9.7 milliliters of peripheral blood were collected from each donor into EDTA-treated Vacutainer tubes. Ficoll-Paque density-gradient centrifugation was used to isolate PBMCs, with at least 6.5 million per sample. Total RNA, at least 5 micrograms per sample, was extracted from PBMCs with Trizol reagent. Naive CD45RAhigh/CD27high T cell percentages were measured by flow cytometry on a PBMC aliquot from every donor. Sequenced: blood. The TCR sequence derives from a woman aged 30 to 39 in good health. The chain uses TRBV7-9 and TRBJ1-2, with no D gene named confidently. The nucleotides read TGTGCCAGCAGCTTCGTTACCGGGAGTACAGTGGTCTATGGCTACACCTTC. Its coded protein is CASSFVTGSTVVYGYTF.